This TCR beta chain came from a study of blood T cell repertoires in COVID-19. Study details: The samples span acute and convalescent COVID-19 from the United States, Italy and Spain. T cells, B-cell-depleted T cells, or PBMCs supplied cDNA or gDNA.

Sequenced by immunoSEQ multiplex PCR; TCRdb stores in-frame clones only, minus some. The sample includes hundreds of thousands of clones, around 86% seen only once; the top ten take over 2.5%. V lost 6 bases to trimming and J lost 0 bases; unmatched junction nucleotides: 4. CDR1 is LGHDT and CDR2 is YNNKEL in the germline V gene (reference sequence). This CDR3 is built from 16 residues. In this sample, this clone turned up once. The rearrangement joins TRBV3-1 (or the pseudogene TRBV3-2) to TRBJ2-3, with 12 bases aligning to TRBD2. The sequencing sample was made of peripheral blood. The clonotype comes from a human donor in a cohort sampled during active COVID-19. The chain's CDR3 is CASRTGTSGSTDTQYF. As DNA, the CDR3 is TGTGCCAGCAGGACCGGGACTAGCGGGAGCACAGATACGCAGTATTTT.